Each of the 26 T cell receptor beta chains below was sequenced from the same sample in a study of cytomegalovirus exposure and HLA in healthy donors. Use of 60 Vbeta and 13 Jbeta primers characterized the PCR. Profiled with immunoSEQ multiplex PCR; TCRdb holds only in-frame clones, not every one. Of around 150,000 clones listed, more than 70% are singletons. Sample: PBMCs. The receptors were gathered from a man younger than 45 in good health and CMV-seronegative.

The rearrangement uses TRBV5-1 and TRBJ2-2; D gene uncertain. V was cut by 5 bases and J by 0 bases, with 8 bases left in between. This CDR3 has 14 residues. Germline CDR1 reads SGHRS; CDR2 reads YFSETQ. CDR3 protein: CASRAEANTGELFF. The DNA of the CDR3 is TGCGCCAGCAGGGCAGAGGCGAACACCGGGGAGCTGTTTTTT.

The rearrangement joins TRBV9 to TRBJ1-1, with 9 positions matching TRBD1. This CDR3 is built from 17 residues. V lost 0 bases and J lost 1; bases outside the gene matches: 7. Germline loops: CDR1 SGDLS, CDR2 YYNGEE. The CDR3 sequence: CASSVDEGQGSNTEAFF. The CDR3 DNA reads as TGTGCCAGCAGCGTAGACGAGGGACAGGGATCGAACACTGAAGCTTTCTTT.

The chain joins TRBV7-8 to TRBJ2-1, with a weak D call TRBD2 (5 bases). There are 15 residues in the CDR3. The V and J ends lost 5 bases and 4 bases respectively, with 15 bases between them. CDR1 is SGHVS, CDR2 FQNEAQ, per germline. The CDR3 nucleotides read TGTGCCAGCAGCCCCGGTAGGACGGGGTACAATGAGCAGTTCTTC. Translating it yields CASSPGRTGYNEQFF. The variable domain in full, completed from reference TRBV7-8 and TRBJ2-1, reads GAGVSQSPRYKVAKRGQDVALRCDPISGHVSLFWYQQALGQGPEFLTYFQNEAQLDKSGLPSDRFFAERPEGSVSTLKIQRTQQEDSAVYLCASSPGRTGYNEQFFGPGTRLTVL.

The rearrangement links TRBV9 to TRBJ2-7; TRBD2 matches 16 bases. Trimming removed 0 bases from V and 7 bases from J; junction bases left unmatched: 10. This CDR3 is 18 amino acids long. Germline V lookup: CDR1 SGDLS, CDR2 YYNGEE. The CDR3 loop is CASSVAEGTSGRGGEQYF. The CDR3 coding sequence is TGTGCCAGCAGCGTAGCTGAAGGGACTAGCGGGAGGGGGGGGGAGCAGTACTTC.

CDR3 residues: CASSLVPSLEKLFF. In DNA, the CDR3 is TGTGCCAGCAGCTTGGTTCCGAGCCTTGAAAAACTGTTTTTT. The chain uses TRBV5-5 and TRBJ1-4; D is undetermined. There are 14 residues in the CDR3. The ends were cut back, 0 bases at V and 7 bases at J, with 10 bases in the middle. CDR1 is SGHKS, CDR2 YYEKEE, per germline (reference sequence).

V usage is TRBV2 and J usage is TRBJ2-7, with D unclear. V shed 0 bases and J shed 2 bases, with 5 bases lying between them. From germline, CDR1 is SNHLY and CDR2 FYNNEI. The CDR3 has 13 amino acids. The chain's CDR3 is CASSEATPYEQYF. DNA of the CDR3: TGTGCCAGCAGTGAAGCAACTCCCTACGAGCAGTACTTC.

The V gene is TRBV6-5, the J gene TRBJ1-1, with 7 positions matching TRBD1. Looked up from germline, CDR1 is MNHEY and CDR2 is SVGAGI. Trimming cost V 6 bases and J 3 bases; bases outside gene matches: 4. The CDR3 length is 13 residues. Written as DNA, the CDR3 is TGTGCCAGCAGGAGAGGACAGGACACTGAAGCTTTCTTT. It specifies CASRRGQDTEAFF.

This chain uses TRBV6-5 with TRBJ2-3; 9 nucleotides align to TRBD2. The V gene's germline CDR1 is MNHEY and CDR2 SVGAGI. V trimming: 6 bases; J trimming: 2 bases; junction bases outside the gene matches: 6. The CDR3 runs to 15 residues. The CDR3 nucleotides read TGTGCCAGCAGCTCGACTAGCGGCCTCACAGATACGCAGTATTTT. Translating it yields CASSSTSGLTDTQYF.

V usage is TRBV9 and J usage is TRBJ2-7; weak D call: TRBD2 (6 bases). Trimming took off 0 bases at V and 2 bases at J, with 15 bases between the two ends. This CDR3 contains 16 residues. CDR1 and CDR2 (germline): SGDLS, YYNGEE. The CDR3 DNA reads TGTGCCAGCAGCGTAGGTGGAGCGGGTTACCCCTACGAGCAGTACTTC. Translated, it gives CASSVGGAGYPYEQYF. Based on the CDR3 plus reference TRBV9 and TRBJ2-7, the full variable domain is DSGVTQTPKHLITATGQRVTLRCSPRSGDLSVYWYQQSLDQGLQFLIQYYNGEERAKGNILERFSAQQFPDLHSELNLSSLELGDSALYFCASSVGGAGYPYEQYFGPGTRLTVT.

The chain is built from TRBV11-1 and TRBJ2-7; TRBD2 matches 9 bases. Germline CDR1 and CDR2: SGHAT and FQDESV (reference sequence). V lost 1 base and J lost 2; bases outside the gene matches: 3. This CDR3 has 15 amino acids. For the CDR3, the DNA is TGTGCCAGCAGCTTAGGGTCTAGCGGGGCCTACGAGCAGTACTTC. It is translated as CASSLGSSGAYEQYF. The full variable domain, completed using reference TRBV11-1 and TRBJ2-7, is EAEVAQSPRYKITEKSQAVAFWCDPISGHATLYWYRQILGQGPELLVQFQDESVVDDSQLPKDRFSAERLKGVDSTLKIQPAELGDSAMYLCASSLGSSGAYEQYFGPGTRLTVT.

The rearrangement uses TRBV5-1 and TRBJ2-3, with a possible D match to TRBD1 (6 bases). This CDR3 is built from 17 residues. Deletions cut 4 bases from V and 2 bases from J, with 20 bases between. In germline, CDR1 is SGHRS, CDR2 YFSETQ. The CDR3: CASSNGDMGHFTDTQYF. CDR3 DNA sequence: TGCGCCAGCAGCAACGGGGACATGGGCCACTTCACAGATACGCAGTATTTT.

This rearrangement joins TRBV27 to TRBJ2-3, with a possible D match to TRBD2 (6 bases). The CDR3 has 19 residues. V dropped 2 bases and J dropped 6 bases, with 27 bases sitting between them. Germline CDR1 is MNHEY and CDR2 is SMNVEV (reference sequence). The CDR3 coding sequence is TGTGCCAGCAGTTTAAGACCCTGGAGGGTTGGGGGGAGTTTGGATACGCAGTATTTT. Protein: CASSLRPWRVGGSLDTQYF.

The chain carries TRBV28 and TRBJ1-1, with D unclear. This CDR3 region has 12 residues. V lost 3 bases to trimming and J lost 8 bases, with 10 bases between them. Per the germline V gene, CDR1 is MDHEN and CDR2 is SYDVKM. CDR3 loop: CASSFNEREAFF. CDR3 DNA: TGTGCCAGCAGTTTTAACGAACGGGAAGCTTTCTTT.

V and J are TRBV2 and TRBJ1-2; D is unclear. The germline V gene has CDR1 SNHLY and CDR2 FYNNEI. Trimming removed 0 bases from V and 4 bases from J, with 15 bases in between. The length of the CDR3 is 16 residues. The CDR3 sequence is CASSEAPGTRAYGYTF. In DNA, the CDR3 is TGTGCCAGCAGTGAAGCGCCGGGAACCAGAGCCTATGGCTACACCTTC.

The chain links TRBV6-5 to TRBJ1-5, with unresolved D. Germline-derived CDR1 and CDR2 are MNHEY and SVGAGI. Trimming stripped 2 bases from V and 7 bases from J, with 6 bases between. This CDR3 contains 12 residues. CDR3 DNA sequence: TGTGCCAGCAGTTACGCGGGGCAGCCCCAGCATTTT. Protein: CASSYAGQPQHF.

The rearrangement uses TRBV5-8 and TRBJ2-5; 8 nucleotides agree with TRBD2. The CDR3 is 14 residues long. Germline assignment: CDR1 SGHTS and CDR2 YDEGEE. Trimming cost V 4 bases and J 5 bases; bases outside gene matches: 7. DNA for the CDR3: TGTGCCAGCAGCCCTGGGACTAGTGCTGAGACCCAGTACTTC. It encodes CASSPGTSAETQYF.

The chain uses TRBV5-1 and TRBJ2-5, with TRBD2 identical over 7 bases. The CDR3 extends over 14 amino acids. J lost 4 bases, V lost 5 bases, and 8 bases had no gene match. The germline CDR1 and CDR2 sequences are SGHRS and YFSETQ. This CDR3 is CASRSGGIGETQYF. The CDR3 DNA sequence: TGCGCCAGCAGATCGGGGGGTATAGGAGAGACCCAGTACTTC.

This chain connects TRBV6-5 to TRBJ1-1; a possible D gene is TRBD1 (5 bases). This CDR3 has 15 amino acids. Germline loops: CDR1 MNHEY, CDR2 SVGAGI. Trimming took 6 bases from V and 4 from J, leaving 18 bases between them. In DNA, the CDR3 is TGTGCCAGCAGACCACTTCAGGGATCGGGCACTGAAGCTTTCTTT. This gives the protein CASRPLQGSGTEAFF.

The chain combines TRBV11-2 with TRBJ2-1; weak D call: TRBD1 (6 bases). Germline CDR1 reads SGHAT; CDR2 reads FQNNGV. This CDR3 region has 14 residues. Trimming took off 8 bases at V and 1 base at J, with 12 bases between the two ends. This chain's CDR3 is CASCWGQSYNEQFF. As DNA, the CDR3 is TGTGCCAGCTGTTGGGGGCAGTCCTACAATGAGCAGTTCTTC.

The V and J genes are TRBV6-6 and TRBJ2-7; 10 bases are shared with TRBD1. V lost 5 bases, J lost 2 bases, and 6 bases stayed unmatched. Germline CDR1 and CDR2: MNHNY and SVGAGI (reference sequence). This CDR3 comprises 15 residues. CDR3 in amino acids: CASSGGQGPPYEQYF. CDR3 sequence (DNA): TGTGCCAGCAGTGGGGGACAGGGGCCTCCCTACGAGCAGTACTTC.

This clone has only a few counts. The rearrangement links TRBV19 to TRBJ2-1; weak D call: TRBD1 (5 bases). The V end lost 0 bases, the J end lost 10 bases, and 10 bases lay between the germline ends. Germline values: CDR1 LNHDA, CDR2 SQIVND (reference sequence). This CDR3 spans 13 amino acids. In DNA, the CDR3 is TGTGCCAGTAGTATAGACAGGGTAAGAGAGCAGTTCTTC. Encoded protein: CASSIDRVREQFF.

J is TRBJ2-2 and V is TRBV7-8; D is possibly TRBD2 (6 bases). The V gene's germline CDR1 is SGHVS and CDR2 FQNEAQ. With 5 bases removed from V and 3 bases from J, the gap between germline ends came to 22 bases. This CDR3 region has 18 residues. The CDR3 spells CASSTSRTRGGDTGELFF. The CDR3 nucleotides read TGTGCCAGCAGCACCAGCCGGACAAGGGGAGGTGACACCGGGGAGCTGTTTTTT.

The chain employs TRBV19 and TRBJ2-3; 9 nucleotides match TRBD2. V lost 5 bases, J lost 4 bases, and 16 bases stayed unmatched. CDR1 is LNHDA and CDR2 is SQIVND in the germline V gene (reference sequence). This CDR3 has 18 amino acids. CDR3 bases: TGTGCCAGTAGTGTTGGACTTAGCGCGGGAGGGATGGCAGATACGCAGTATTTT. It translates to CASSVGLSAGGMADTQYF.

About this clone itself: Other DNA sequences in this sample translate to the same CDR3. The J gene is TRBJ1-1, the V gene TRBV19, with 8 bases identical to TRBD1. Trimming took 4 bases from V and 0 from J; bases not matched to a gene: 1. CDR1 is LNHDA and CDR2 is SQIVND in the germline V gene (reference sequence). This CDR3 has 14 residues. The CDR3, as DNA: TGTGCCAGTAGTAGGACAGGGTTGAACACTGAAGCTTTCTTT. Its translation is CASSRTGLNTEAFF.

The V call is TRBV6-6, the J call TRBJ1-1; no firm D call. CDR1 is MNHNY, CDR2 SVGAGI, per germline (reference sequence). This CDR3 spans 14 amino acids. Trimming stripped 0 bases from V and 11 bases from J, with 16 bases between. The CDR3 reads CASSYSRAADQAFF. CDR3 coding DNA: TGTGCCAGCAGTTACTCGAGGGCAGCCGACCAGGCTTTCTTT.

The chain recombines TRBV2 with TRBJ2-2; 9 bases line up with TRBD2. The CDR3 sequence is 16 residues long. Germline V gene lookup returns CDR1 SNHLY and CDR2 FYNNEI. The junction had 7 bases not matched to a gene; V was cut back by 3 bases and J by 5 bases. CDR3 bases: TGTGCCAGCAGTGACGGGGTAGCGGGAGAAACCGGGGAGCTGTTTTTT. Encoded protein: CASSDGVAGETGELFF.